These 23 T cell receptor beta chains came from one sample sequenced in a study of cytomegalovirus exposure and HLA in healthy donors. TCRdb's table, derived via immunoSEQ multiplex PCR, lists solely in-frame clones and lacks some. The data contain some 86,000 clones, roughly 93% of them singletons. The source material was PBMCs. The receptors derive from a woman aged 25 to 39 in good health and CMV-seronegative.

The chain has TRBV18 and TRBJ1-2, with D unclear. Germline-derived CDR1 and CDR2 are KGHSH and LQKENI. The CDR3 loop spans 13 amino acids. V shed 3 bases and J shed 3 bases, with 8 bases lying between them. The CDR3 DNA reads as TGTGCCAGCTCACCCGATCTAGACTATGGCTACACCTTC. Translation gives CASSPDLDYGYTF.

The chain recombines TRBV27 with TRBJ2-5, with D perhaps matching TRBD2 (5 bases). Trimming removed 8 bases at V and 7 bases at J, with 17 bases between. In germline, CDR1 is MNHEY, CDR2 SMNVEV (reference sequence). CDR3 length: 13 amino acids. CDR3 loop: CASGLSGGGTQYF. Here the CDR3 DNA reads TGTGCCAGCGGCCTCTCCGGAGGTGGGACCCAGTACTTC.

The V and J genes are TRBV30 and TRBJ1-1; no reliable D call. The CDR3 sequence is 12 residues long. Trimming took 3 bases from V and 1 from J, leaving 6 bases between them. Germline CDR1 and CDR2: GTSNPN and SVGIG (reference sequence). CDR3 region: CAWRHQNTEAFF. The DNA of the CDR3 is TGTGCCTGGAGACATCAGAACACTGAAGCTTTCTTT.

Here the CDR3 reads CASSLGSYTDTQYF. The CDR3 DNA follows: TGTGCCAGCAGCTTAGGAAGCTACACAGATACGCAGTATTTT. V and J are TRBV7-2 and TRBJ2-3; no reliable D call. The germline gives CDR1 SGHTA, CDR2 FQGNSA. With 1 base removed from V and 2 bases from J, the gap between germline ends came to 7 bases. CDR3 length: 14 residues.

This clone was seen once. The rearrangement uses TRBV19 and TRBJ2-2; 9 bases are shared with TRBD2. V was pared by 5 bases and J by 6 bases, with 7 bases of the junction left unmatched. Germline loops: CDR1 LNHDA, CDR2 SQIVND (reference sequence). The CDR3 covers 15 residues. The CDR3 nucleotides read TGTGCCAGTAGTTCGGCGGGAGGGCCGGCCGGGGAGCTGTTTTTT. The encoded protein is CASSSAGGPAGELFF.

V gene TRBV4-1 combines with J gene TRBJ2-7, with D maybe TRBD2 (5 bases). The CDR3 is 15 amino acids. In germline, CDR1 is MGHRA, CDR2 YSYEKL. Trimming took off 0 bases at V and 7 bases at J, with 16 bases between the two ends. This CDR3 is CASSQDASGRAEQYF. CDR3 sequence (DNA): TGCGCCAGCAGCCAAGATGCCTCGGGGAGAGCTGAGCAGTACTTC.

The chain employs TRBV19 and TRBJ2-1, with 13 positions matching TRBD2. With 7 bases clipped from V and 9 bases from J, the junction kept 21 bases outside the gene matches. Germline CDR1 is LNHDA and CDR2 is SQIVND (reference sequence). CDR3 length equals 19 residues. The CDR3 region is CASTPRGQGRTSGSTEQFF. CDR3 DNA sequence: TGTGCCAGTACCCCCCGAGGACAGGGGAGGACTAGCGGGAGTACTGAGCAGTTCTTC.

V and J are TRBV19 and TRBJ2-1; 9 bases line up with TRBD2. V lost 3 bases to trimming and J lost 9 bases; unmatched junction nucleotides: 6. From germline, CDR1 is LNHDA and CDR2 SQIVND (reference sequence). The CDR3 length is 14 residues. CDR3 DNA: TGTGCCAGTAGTATTTTAGCGGGAGTAAGTGAGCAGTTCTTC. Amino acids: CASSILAGVSEQFF. Full variable domain (remainder filled in from reference TRBV19 and TRBJ2-1): DGGITQSPKYLFRKEGQNVTLSCEQNLNHDAMYWYRQDPGQGLRLIYYSQIVNDFQKGDIAEGYSVSREKKESFPLTVTSAQKNPTAFYLCASSILAGVSEQFFGPGTRLTVL.

The chain joins TRBV28 to TRBJ2-1; 9 bases are shared with TRBD2. The CDR3 runs 16 residues. Unmatched junction bases numbered 13, after V lost 6 bases and J lost 7 bases. In germline, CDR1 is MDHEN, CDR2 SYDVKM. The CDR3 reads CASSPLLAGRRNEQFF. Written as DNA, the CDR3 is TGTGCCAGCAGCCCTCTACTAGCGGGCCGCCGGAATGAGCAGTTCTTC. Looking up the rest from reference TRBV28 and TRBJ2-1 gives the full variable domain: DVKVTQSSRYLVKRTGEKVFLECVQDMDHENMFWYRQDPGLGLRLIYFSYDVKMKEKGDIPEGYSVSREKKERFSLILESASTNQTSMYLCASSPLLAGRRNEQFFGPGTRLTVL.

This clone came up once. The rearrangement joins TRBV5-1 to TRBJ1-4, with D perhaps matching TRBD1 (6 bases). Trimming pared 3 bases from V and 8 bases from J, leaving 14 bases between. Germline V gene lookup returns CDR1 SGHRS and CDR2 YFSETQ. The CDR3 is made up of 14 amino acids. The chain's CDR3 is CASSSSGVPEKLFF. In nucleotides, the CDR3 is TGCGCCAGCAGCTCATCAGGGGTTCCCGAAAAACTGTTTTTT.

The rearrangement joins TRBV6-5 to TRBJ2-1, with 7 bases identical to TRBD2. This CDR3 spans 14 amino acids. Unmatched junction bases numbered 7, after V lost 2 bases and J lost 9 bases. Germline V gene data show CDR1 as MNHEY and CDR2 as SVGAGI. This CDR3 reads CASSYSGVRPEQFF. The CDR3 DNA sequence: TGTGCCAGCAGTTACAGCGGGGTCCGGCCTGAGCAGTTCTTC.

The V and J genes are TRBV27 and TRBJ1-1; D perhaps matches TRBD1 (6 bases). Trimming cost V 7 bases and J 6 bases, with 27 bases left between them. Germline V gene lookup returns CDR1 MNHEY and CDR2 SMNVEV (reference sequence). This CDR3 is built from 17 residues. The CDR3 sequence: CASTRTNSGGRAAEAFF. In DNA form, the CDR3 reads TGTGCCAGCACTCGGACAAACTCCGGGGGGCGTGCGGCTGAAGCTTTCTTT.

This clone was counted between two and nine times. J is TRBJ2-7 and V is TRBV27; possibly TRBD1 for D (5 bases). Germline assignment: CDR1 MNHEY and CDR2 SMNVEV (reference sequence). V dropped 3 bases and J dropped 5 bases, with 11 bases sitting between them. This CDR3 has 13 amino acids. CDR3 sequence reads: CASSFLGRDEQYF. As DNA, the CDR3 is TGTGCCAGCAGTTTCTTGGGGCGCGACGAGCAGTACTTC.

The chain has TRBV11-2 and TRBJ1-5; weak D call: TRBD1 (6 bases). CDR3 size: 15 residues. The V gene's germline CDR1 is SGHAT and CDR2 FQNNGV. V was pared by 8 bases and J by 3 bases, with 17 bases between. This CDR3 is CASSRGRQDNQPQHF. The CDR3 DNA reads TGTGCCAGCTCGAGGGGGAGACAGGACAATCAGCCCCAGCATTTT.

This rearrangement joins TRBV6-5 to TRBJ2-7, with 8 bases that match TRBD1. This CDR3 contains 14 residues. Germline assignment: CDR1 MNHEY and CDR2 SVGAGI. The V and J ends lost 6 bases and 6 bases, in that order; junction bases with no gene match: 10. In nucleotides, the CDR3 is TGTGCCAGCAGCCGAGTGGACAGGGCTGGCGAGCAGTACTTC. It translates to CASSRVDRAGEQYF.

This clone showed up just once. This chain uses TRBV18 with TRBJ1-5, with a tentative D call TRBD1 (6 bases). This CDR3 spans 16 amino acids. V was cut by 1 base and J by 5 bases, with 15 bases left in between. Germline V lookup: CDR1 KGHSH, CDR2 LQKENI. CDR3 residues: CASSPRSGAYDQPQHF. For the CDR3, the DNA is TGTGCCAGCTCACCACGATCAGGGGCGTACGATCAGCCCCAGCATTTT.

V usage is TRBV4-1 and J usage is TRBJ2-7, with unresolved D. Looked up from germline, CDR1 is MGHRA and CDR2 is YSYEKL. V was clipped by 3 bases and J by 6 bases, with 9 bases between them. The CDR3 runs to 12 residues. CDR3 sequence: CASSHLVGEQYF. In DNA, the CDR3 is TGCGCCAGCAGCCACCTAGTGGGCGAGCAGTACTTC.

The chain couples TRBV5-1 to TRBJ2-7; 8 bases are shared with TRBD2. The CDR3 loop spans 17 amino acids. CDR1 and CDR2 from the germline V gene are SGHRS and YFSETQ. V trimming: 0 bases; J trimming: 3 bases; junction bases outside the gene matches: 11. The DNA of the CDR3 is TGCGCCAGCAGCTTGGCCGGCGCTAGCGGGCCCGGCTACGAGCAGTACTTC. Its protein is CASSLAGASGPGYEQYF.

This chain links TRBV7-2 with TRBJ1-2; the D gene is possibly TRBD1 (6 bases). The CDR3 sequence is 16 residues long. V was trimmed by 5 bases and J by 4 bases, leaving 20 bases between them. Germline CDR1 is SGHTA and CDR2 is FQGNSA. The CDR3 here is CASSLHEPTRGYGYTF. Written as DNA, the CDR3 is TGTGCCAGCAGCCTACATGAGCCGACCAGGGGCTATGGCTACACCTTC.

The chain uses TRBV6-6 and TRBJ2-7; the D is unclear. The CDR3 consists of 12 residues. Trimming removed 0 bases at V and 5 bases at J, with 5 bases between. Germline CDR1 and CDR2: MNHNY and SVGAGI (reference sequence). DNA of the CDR3: TGTGCCAGCAGTTACTCCCCGGACGAGCAGTACTTC. Residues: CASSYSPDEQYF.

This sequence joins TRBV5-1 and TRBJ2-6, with 7 bases aligning to TRBD1. This CDR3 is 15 amino acids long. Trimming took 4 bases from V and 0 from J; bases not matched to a gene: 1. Germline V gives CDR1 SGHRS, CDR2 YFSETQ. The CDR3 DNA sequence: TGCGCCAGCAGCGGGACAGACTCTGGGGCCAACGTCCTGACTTTC. Amino acids: CASSGTDSGANVLTF.

This chain links TRBV6-4 with TRBJ2-3; 10 bases line up with TRBD2. The CDR3 covers 15 residues. J was trimmed by 4 bases and V by 0 bases; bases with no gene match: 1. Germline V lookup: CDR1 MRHNA, CDR2 SNTAGT. The DNA for the CDR3 is TGTGCCAGCAGTGACTCGAGCGGGGGGGCAGATACGCAGTATTTT. Translated: CASSDSSGGADTQYF.

The rearrangement links TRBV30 to TRBJ2-3, with 12 nucleotides matching TRBD2. Germline V gene data show CDR1 as GTSNPN and CDR2 as SVGIG (reference sequence). The CDR3 totals 16 residues. Unmatched junction bases numbered 5, after V lost 0 bases and J lost 4 bases. This CDR3 reads CAWSVVSSGRADTQYF. CDR3 nucleotide sequence: TGTGCCTGGAGTGTAGTATCTAGCGGGAGGGCAGATACGCAGTATTTT.